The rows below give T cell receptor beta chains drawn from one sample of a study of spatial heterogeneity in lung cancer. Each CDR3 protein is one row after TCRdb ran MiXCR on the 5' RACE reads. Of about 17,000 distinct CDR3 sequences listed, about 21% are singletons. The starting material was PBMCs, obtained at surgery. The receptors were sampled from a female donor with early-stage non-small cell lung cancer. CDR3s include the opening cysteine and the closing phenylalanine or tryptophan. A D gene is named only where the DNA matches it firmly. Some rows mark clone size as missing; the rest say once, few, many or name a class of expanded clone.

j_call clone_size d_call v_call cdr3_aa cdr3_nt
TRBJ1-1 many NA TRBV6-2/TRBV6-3 CASSYDENTEAFF TGTGCCAGCAGTTACGACGAGAACACTGAAGCTTTCTTT
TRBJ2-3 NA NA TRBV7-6 CASSLSREDTQYF TGTGCCAGCAGCTTATCTAGGGAAGATACGCAGTATTTT
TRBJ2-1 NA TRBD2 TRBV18 CASSPPSGRGPNEQFF TGTGCCAGCTCACCCCCTAGCGGGAGGGGTCCCAATGAGCAGTTCTTC
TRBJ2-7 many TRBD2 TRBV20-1 CSARPRTSGLAYEQYF TGCAGTGCTAGACCTAGGACTAGCGGGTTAGCCTACGAGCAGTACTTC
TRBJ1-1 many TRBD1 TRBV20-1 CSAPDRGVNTEAFF TGCAGTGCCCCAGACAGGGGGGTGAACACTGAAGCTTTCTTT
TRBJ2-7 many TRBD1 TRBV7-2 CASSLAGGTGVYEQYF TGTGCCAGCAGCTTAGCGGGCGGGACAGGCGTCTACGAGCAGTACTTC
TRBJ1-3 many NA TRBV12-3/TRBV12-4 CASIRGSGNTIYF TGTGCCAGCATTAGGGGGTCAGGAAACACCATATATTTT
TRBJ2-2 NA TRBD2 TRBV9 CASSVFQSGTRTGELFF TGTGCCAGCAGCGTCTTTCAAAGCGGGACCCGTACCGGGGAGCTGTTTTTT
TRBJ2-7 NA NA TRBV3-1 CASSPRTSYEQYF TGTGCCAGCAGCCCCCGTACGTCCTACGAGCAGTACTTC
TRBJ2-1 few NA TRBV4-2 CASSQDTDNEQFF TGTGCCAGCAGCCAAGACACCGACAATGAGCAGTTCTTC
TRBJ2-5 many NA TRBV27 CASSPRTGTRETQYF TGTGCCAGCAGTCCAAGGACAGGGACTAGGGAGACCCAGTACTTC
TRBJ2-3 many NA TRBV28 CASSGAPGTPDTQYF TGTGCCAGCAGTGGGGCCCCGGGGACTCCAGATACGCAGTATTTT
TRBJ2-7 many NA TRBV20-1 CSARDTSSEQYF TGCAGTGCTAGAGATACTAGTTCCGAGCAGTACTTC
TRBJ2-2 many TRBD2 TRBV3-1 CASSIAGRDTGELFF TGTGCCAGCAGCATAGCGGGACGAGACACCGGGGAGCTGTTTTTT
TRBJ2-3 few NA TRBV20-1 CSARASGTDTQYF TGCAGTGCTAGAGCCAGCGGCACAGATACGCAGTATTTT
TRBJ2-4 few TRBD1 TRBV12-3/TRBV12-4 CASSRTGRAKNIQYF TGTGCCAGCAGCCGGACAGGGCGAGCAAAAAACATTCAGTACTTC